This TCR beta chain appears in the sequencing data of a study of technical replicates of blood from a handful of donors. Data came from immunoSEQ multiplex PCR; TCRdb stores just in-frame clones and leaves some out. In the table there are 75,000 to 95,000 clones, almost 97% of which are singletons. Germline V gene data show CDR1 as MDHEN and CDR2 as SYDVKM. The CDR3 loop spans 14 amino acids. The ends were cut back, 2 bases at V and 0 bases at J, with 6 bases in the middle. The clonotype comes from a human donor in good health. The rearrangement joins TRBV28 to TRBJ2-3; D is unclear. The sequencing input was T cells isolated from PBMCs. The CDR3 coding sequence is TGTGCCAGCAGTTTAGGCAGAAGCACAGATACGCAGTATTTT. Translation: CASSLGRSTDTQYF.